One T cell receptor beta chain is described in this entry. Data came from immunoSEQ multiplex PCR; TCRdb stores just in-frame clones and leaves some out. This sample has some 120,000 clones, with 88% found just once. This specimen belongs to a study of T cell responses to AZD1222 COVID-19 vaccine. Germline assignment: CDR1 MDHEN and CDR2 SYDVKM. Trimming cost V 6 bases and J 4 bases, with 6 bases left between them. CDR3 size: 11 residues. The chain carries TRBV28 and TRBJ1-2; D remains ambiguous. The source was peripheral blood, collected on day 0 of MenACWY control vaccination. The sequence came from an adult in good health. In nucleotides, the CDR3 is TGTGCCAGCAGCGTTCTCTATGGCTACACCTTC. This translates into CASSVLYGYTF.